Many counts were recorded for the clone carrying this TCR beta chain. The sample is drawn from a study of prognosis after radiotherapy for stage I lung cancer. Whole-study context: Roughly 14 patients presented with newly diagnosed primary stage I lung tumors, and roughly 5 carried oligometastatic NSCLC following surgical resection of the primary tumor.

Germline CDR1 SNHLY, CDR2 FYNNEI. This CDR3 spans 18 amino acids. Trimming took 2 bases from V and 0 from J; bases not matched to a gene: 9. Blood was drawn (around 6 milliliters of peripheral blood) at each of two time points. TCR beta CDR3 amplification from genomic DNA was performed by two-round multiplex PCR. With primers specific to each TRBV and TRBJ gene, the first-round PCR was performed. As the PCR entered its second round, universal primers were used. From the multiplex PCR reads, TCRdb called clonotypes with MiXCR, one entry per CDR3 protein. Of tens of thousands of distinct CDR3 sequences listed, around 43% are singletons.

This TCR was recovered from a donor at least 50 years old with non-small cell lung cancer. This material consisted of PBMCs, taken before or after stereotactic body radiation therapy (not recorded which). The gene calls are TRBV2 and TRBJ2-3, with 9 bases fitting TRBD2. The DNA for the CDR3 is TGTGCCAGCAGTGAATTGCGGGGGGGCCCTACCAGCACAGATACGCAGTATTTT. Protein product: CASSELRGGPTSTDTQYF.